The 23 T cell receptor beta chains below were found in one sample sequenced in a study of human T cells and chemical hapten exposure. Described time point: patch test 3, about 24 weeks after DPC sensitization. Treatment given: therapeutic diphenylcyclopropenone sensitization with weekly scalp DPC. MiXCR, applied by TCRdb to the RACE reads, yields one record per CDR3 protein. The table includes 80,000 to 100,000 distinct CDR3 sequences, roughly a quarter detected once. The sequencing here drew on whole blood, taken in connection with sensitization to the hapten diphenylcyclopropenone (DPC). The receptor set was obtained from a man aged 40-50 years with alopecia areata. Some clones in this sample may be carry-over from other donors' samples.

The V and J genes are TRBV4-2 and TRBJ2-3, with D unresolved. V lost 0 bases and J 5 bases, leaving 12 bases between the germline ends. This CDR3 region has 15 residues. Germline values: CDR1 LGHNA, CDR2 YNFKEQ. CDR3 sequence (DNA): TGTGCCAGCAGCCAAGAAGGTACCCGCGGAGATACGCAGTATTTT. Its protein product is CASSQEGTRGDTQYF.

The chain combines TRBV2 with TRBJ1-1; D is unclear. There are 12 residues in the CDR3. From germline, CDR1 is SNHLY and CDR2 FYNNEI. Trimming pared 6 bases from V and 7 bases from J, leaving 12 bases between. DNA for the CDR3: TGTGCCAGCAGCCCCGAGGGTATTGAAGCTTTCTTT. This sequence encodes CASSPEGIEAFF.

The chain combines TRBV20-1 with TRBJ2-4; 8 positions agree with TRBD1. The CDR3 runs 15 residues. Germline V gene data show CDR1 as DFQATT and CDR2 as SNEGSKA (reference sequence). The J segment lost 2 bases and the V segment lost 2 bases, leaving 5 bases of the junction unmatched. Written as DNA, the CDR3 is TGCAGTGCTAGAATGACAGGGGAGACCAAAAACATTCAGTACTTC. It is translated as CSARMTGETKNIQYF.

The V gene is TRBV7-2, the J gene TRBJ2-5; no firm D call. V shed 2 bases and J shed 4 bases, with 11 bases lying between them. CDR1 and CDR2 from the germline V gene are SGHTA and FQGNSA. This CDR3 region has 14 residues. For the CDR3, the DNA is TGTGCCAGCAGCTTACGTGCTACGACAGAGACCCAGTACTTC. The encoded protein is CASSLRATTETQYF.

The chain links TRBV28 to TRBJ1-3; D is unclear. The V gene's germline CDR1 is MDHEN and CDR2 SYDVKM. Trimming took 3 bases from V and 4 from J, leaving 4 bases between them. This CDR3 comprises 12 residues. CDR3 DNA sequence: TGTGCCAGCAGTTTCCGGGGAAACACCATATATTTT. As protein: CASSFRGNTIYF.

This clonotype was found a few times. The chain couples TRBV15 to TRBJ1-5; D may be TRBD1 (5 bases). The CDR3 length is 14 residues. Germline CDR1 reads LNHNV; CDR2 reads YYDKDF (reference sequence). Trimming took off 6 bases at V and 5 bases at J, with 14 bases between the two ends. CDR3 region: CATRANRRDQPQHF. The DNA for the CDR3 is TGTGCCACCAGAGCTAACAGGAGGGATCAGCCCCAGCATTTT.

This clonotype appeared a single time. V usage is TRBV12-3 or TRBV12-4 and J usage is TRBJ1-1; D gene unclear. V lost 5 bases, J lost 2 bases, and 12 bases lay in between. The CDR3 contains 14 residues. CDR3 sequence (DNA): TGTGCCAGCAGTCCCAGACTCTTCAACACTGAAGCTTTCTTT. It is translated as CASSPRLFNTEAFF.

The V and J genes are TRBV7-9 and TRBJ2-3, with D unclear. CDR1 SEHNR and CDR2 FQNEAQ come from the germline V gene (reference sequence). CDR3 size: 15 residues. V lost 1 base and J lost 2, with 10 bases in between. CDR3 protein: CASSLDYRNTDTQYF. DNA for the CDR3: TGTGCCAGCAGCTTAGATTACCGAAACACAGATACGCAGTATTTT.

This clonotype has more than one count but fewer than ten. An end of the junction differs from the germline gene, which may be a read error. The rearrangement uses TRBV6-1 and TRBJ1-2; the D gene is possibly TRBD1 (5 bases). Germline assignment: CDR1 MNHNS and CDR2 SASEGT. The length of the CDR3 is 16 residues. The CDR3 loop reads CASSVPAGRGYYGDTF. The CDR3 bases are TGTGCCAGCAGTGTACCGGCAGGGAGAGGTTATTATGGCGACACCTTC.

This chain joins TRBV6-6 and TRBJ2-4; TRBD2 agrees at 8 bases. CDR1 and CDR2 from the germline V gene are MNHNY and SVGAGI (reference sequence). V lost 2 bases to trimming and J lost 4 bases; unmatched junction nucleotides: 19. CDR3 size: 20 residues. CDR3 DNA: TGTGCCAGCAGTTACCCGATGACAGCTAGCGGGTTGTCGGAAAAAAACATTCAGTACTTC. Residues: CASSYPMTASGLSEKNIQYF.

There are a few counts of this clonotype. This sequence joins TRBV7-3 and TRBJ2-2; TRBD1 aligns across 9 bases. In germline, CDR1 is SGHTA, CDR2 FQGTGA. The CDR3 sequence is 16 residues long. After removal of 5 bases from V and 4 bases from J, the junction contained 8 bases not matched to a gene. CDR3 sequence reads: CASSLTRQGGTGELFF. CDR3 sequence (DNA): TGTGCCAGCAGCCTCACTCGACAGGGGGGCACCGGGGAGCTGTTTTTT. Full variable domain (missing parts from reference TRBV7-3 and TRBJ2-2): GAGVSQTPSNKVTEKGKYVELRCDPISGHTALYWYRQSLGQGPEFLIYFQGTGAADDSGLPNDRFFAVRPEGSVSTLKIQRTERGDSAVYLCASSLTRQGGTGELFFGEGSRLTVL.

The chain uses TRBV6-5 and TRBJ1-1; a possible D gene is TRBD1 (5 bases). Per germline, CDR1 MNHEY and CDR2 SVGAGI. The V end was cut by 5 bases, the J end by 7 bases, with 8 bases between. The CDR3 extends over 11 amino acids. The CDR3, as DNA: TGTGCCAGCAGTCGGGGGTTTGAAGCTTTCTTT. Its translation is CASSRGFEAFF.

This clonotype has more than one count but fewer than ten. At one boundary the junction diverges from the germline segment, which might be a read error. The chain has TRBV3-1 and TRBJ2-5; D is perhaps TRBD2 (5 bases). The CDR3 covers 9 residues. In germline, CDR1 is LGHDT, CDR2 YNNKEL (reference sequence). In DNA, the CDR3 is TGTGCCAGCAGCCAAGGAACGGGATTC. Its translation is CASSQGTGF.

The sample holds one count of this clonotype. The genes are TRBV28 and TRBJ1-3; D is uncertain. The CDR3 is made up of 16 amino acids. Germline V gene sequence: CDR1 MDHEN, CDR2 SYDVKM. The V and J ends lost 6 bases and 4 bases respectively, with 19 bases between them. CDR3 nucleotides: TGTGCCAGCAGCACAAATCCTAGGTTAGCCGGAAACACCATATATTTT. Translation gives CASSTNPRLAGNTIYF.

The genes are TRBV5-6 and TRBJ1-1, with 7 bases lining up with TRBD1. Germline trimming cut 4 bases from V and 2 bases from J; bases unmatched to any gene: 5. CDR3 length: 14 amino acids. Germline CDR1 reads SGHDT; CDR2 reads YYEEEE. The CDR3 DNA reads as TGTGCCAGCAGCCACGGGACAGCCAACACTGAAGCTTTCTTT. This codes for CASSHGTANTEAFF.

This chain links TRBV5-6 with TRBJ2-1, with 11 bases lining up with TRBD2. The V segment lost 3 bases and the J segment 4 bases; nucleotides outside the gene matches: 3. Germline values: CDR1 SGHDT, CDR2 YYEEEE. The CDR3 consists of 15 residues. The CDR3 protein is CASSSGTSGYNEQFF. In DNA, the CDR3 is TGTGCCAGCAGCTCCGGGACTAGCGGATACAATGAGCAGTTCTTC. The full variable domain, completed using reference TRBV5-6 and TRBJ2-1, is DAGVTQSPTHLIKTRGQQVTLRCSPKSGHDTVSWYQQALGQGPQFIFQYYEEEERQRGNFPDRFSGHQFPNYSSELNVNALLLGDSALYLCASSSGTSGYNEQFFGPGTRLTVL.

This clonotype occurred a few times. The chain is built from TRBV13 and TRBJ2-2; D not resolved. With 5 bases removed from V and 4 bases from J, the gap between germline ends came to 8 bases. CDR1 is PRHDT, CDR2 FYEKMQ, per germline (reference sequence). CDR3 length: 13 residues. The CDR3 sequence is CASSRSPTGELFF. CDR3 in DNA: TGTGCCAGCAGCCGGAGTCCCACCGGGGAGCTGTTTTTT.

This chain connects TRBV20-1 to TRBJ2-3; D is unresolved. Trimming shortened V by 3 bases and J by 4 bases, and 17 bases separated the two germline ends. Germline CDR1 DFQATT, CDR2 SNEGSKA (reference sequence). This CDR3 comprises 15 residues. DNA of the CDR3: TGCAGTGCTAGCCTATGGGAATATGGGTCAGATACGCAGTATTTT. Amino acid sequence: CSASLWEYGSDTQYF.

The chain has TRBV24-1 and TRBJ2-1, with 16 bases fitting TRBD2. Unmatched junction bases numbered 3, after V lost 7 bases and J lost 7 bases. The CDR3 loop spans 15 amino acids. CDR1 and CDR2 from the germline V gene are KGHDR and SFDVKD. The CDR3 sequence is CATSEGLAGGNEQFF. As DNA, the CDR3 is TGTGCCACCAGCGAGGGACTAGCGGGAGGGAATGAGCAGTTCTTC.

The sample holds many counts of this clonotype. The chain uses TRBV27 and TRBJ2-7; 14 positions match TRBD2. The J segment lost 9 bases and the V segment lost 5 bases, leaving 12 bases of the junction unmatched. The CDR3 is 16 amino acids. Germline CDR1 and CDR2: MNHEY and SMNVEV (reference sequence). The CDR3 DNA reads as TGTGCCAGCAGTACAAGACCGGGACTAGCGGGAGACGTGCAGTACTTC. Protein product: CASSTRPGLAGDVQYF.

The table lists this clonotype with a few counts. V usage is TRBV5-1 and J usage is TRBJ2-4; no clear D. The CDR3 sequence is 15 residues long. Germline values: CDR1 SGHRS, CDR2 YFSETQ. The ends were cut back, 2 bases at V and 3 bases at J, with 12 bases in the middle. The CDR3: CASSLEGNVKNIQYF. CDR3 nucleotides: TGCGCCAGCAGCTTAGAAGGGAACGTCAAAAACATTCAGTACTTC.

This clonotype was seen more than once but under ten times. J is TRBJ2-5 and V is TRBV29-1; 9 nucleotides match TRBD2. Germline V lookup: CDR1 SQVTM, CDR2 ANQGSEA. The V and J ends lost 6 bases and 3 bases, in that order; junction bases with no gene match: 8. The CDR3 has 14 amino acids. In nucleotides, the CDR3 is TGCAGCGTCGTAATAGCGGGAGTTAAAGAGACCCAGTACTTC. It is translated as CSVVIAGVKETQYF.

The DNA of the CDR3 is TGCGCCAGCAGCGATGGGGCCGGGGACCAAGAGACCCAGTACTTC. This codes for CASSDGAGDQETQYF. The chain uses TRBV5-1 and TRBJ2-5; D possibly matches TRBD1 or TRBD2 (5 bases each). The CDR3 is 15 residues long. Looked up from germline, CDR1 is SGHRS and CDR2 is YFSETQ. V shed 4 bases and J shed 0 bases, with 13 bases lying between them.